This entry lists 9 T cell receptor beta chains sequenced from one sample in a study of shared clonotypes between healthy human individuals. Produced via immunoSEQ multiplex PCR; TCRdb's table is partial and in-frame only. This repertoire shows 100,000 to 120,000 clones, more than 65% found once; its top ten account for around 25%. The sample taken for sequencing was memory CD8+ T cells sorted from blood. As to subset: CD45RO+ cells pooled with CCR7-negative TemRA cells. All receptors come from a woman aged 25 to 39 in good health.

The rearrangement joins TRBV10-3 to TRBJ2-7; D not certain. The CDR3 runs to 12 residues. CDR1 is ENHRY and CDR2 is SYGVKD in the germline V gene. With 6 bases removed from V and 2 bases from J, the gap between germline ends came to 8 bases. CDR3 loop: CAIRDRPYEQYF. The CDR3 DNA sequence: TGTGCCATCAGGGATCGGCCCTACGAGCAGTACTTC.

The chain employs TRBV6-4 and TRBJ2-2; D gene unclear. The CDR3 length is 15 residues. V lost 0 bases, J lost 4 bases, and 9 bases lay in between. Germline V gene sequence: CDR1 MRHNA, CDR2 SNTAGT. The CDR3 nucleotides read TGTGCCAGCAGTGACTCGGATCTAGGCACCGGGGAGCTGTTTTTT. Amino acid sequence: CASSDSDLGTGELFF.

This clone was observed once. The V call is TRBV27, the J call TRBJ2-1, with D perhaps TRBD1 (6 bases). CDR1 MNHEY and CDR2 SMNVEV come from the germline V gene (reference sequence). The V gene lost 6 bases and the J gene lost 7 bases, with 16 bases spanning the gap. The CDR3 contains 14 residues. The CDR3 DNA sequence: TGTGCCAGCAGAGGGCCAGGGGCTGGTAATGAGCAGTTCTTC. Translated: CASRGPGAGNEQFF.

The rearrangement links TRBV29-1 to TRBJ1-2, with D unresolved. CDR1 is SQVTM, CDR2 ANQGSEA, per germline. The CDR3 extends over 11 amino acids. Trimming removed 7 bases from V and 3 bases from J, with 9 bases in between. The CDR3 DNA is TGCAGCGCCCCTTTGGACTATGGCTACACCTTC. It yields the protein CSAPLDYGYTF.

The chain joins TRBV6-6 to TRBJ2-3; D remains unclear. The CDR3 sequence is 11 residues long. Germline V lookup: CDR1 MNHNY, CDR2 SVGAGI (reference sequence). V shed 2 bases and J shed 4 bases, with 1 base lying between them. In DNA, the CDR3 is TGTGCCAGCAGTTACGCAGATACGCAGTATTTT. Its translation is CASSYADTQYF.

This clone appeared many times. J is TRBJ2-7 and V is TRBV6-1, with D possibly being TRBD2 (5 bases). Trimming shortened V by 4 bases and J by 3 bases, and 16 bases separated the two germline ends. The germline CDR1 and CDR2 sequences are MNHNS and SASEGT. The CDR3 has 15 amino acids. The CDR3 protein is CASSGGEGGYYEQYF. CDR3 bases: TGTGCCAGCAGTGGGGGAGAGGGTGGCTACTACGAGCAGTACTTC.

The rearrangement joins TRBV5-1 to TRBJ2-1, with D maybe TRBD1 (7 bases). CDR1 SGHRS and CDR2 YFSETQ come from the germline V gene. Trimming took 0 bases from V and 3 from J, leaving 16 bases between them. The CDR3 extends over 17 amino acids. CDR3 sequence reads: CASSLDGGQTYYNEQFF. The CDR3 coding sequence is TGCGCCAGCAGCTTGGACGGGGGACAGACTTACTACAATGAGCAGTTCTTC.

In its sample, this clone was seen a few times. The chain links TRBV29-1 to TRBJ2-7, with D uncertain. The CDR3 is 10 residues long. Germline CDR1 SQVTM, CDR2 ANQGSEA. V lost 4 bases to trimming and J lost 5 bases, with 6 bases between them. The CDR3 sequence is CSVGTDEQYF. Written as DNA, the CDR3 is TGCAGCGTTGGGACCGACGAGCAGTACTTC.

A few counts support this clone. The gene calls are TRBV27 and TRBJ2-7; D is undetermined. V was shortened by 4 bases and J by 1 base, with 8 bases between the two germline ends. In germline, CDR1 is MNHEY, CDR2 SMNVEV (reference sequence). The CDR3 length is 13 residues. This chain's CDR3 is CASSSRPSYEQYF. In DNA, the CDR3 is TGTGCCAGCAGTTCGCGCCCGTCCTACGAGCAGTACTTC.